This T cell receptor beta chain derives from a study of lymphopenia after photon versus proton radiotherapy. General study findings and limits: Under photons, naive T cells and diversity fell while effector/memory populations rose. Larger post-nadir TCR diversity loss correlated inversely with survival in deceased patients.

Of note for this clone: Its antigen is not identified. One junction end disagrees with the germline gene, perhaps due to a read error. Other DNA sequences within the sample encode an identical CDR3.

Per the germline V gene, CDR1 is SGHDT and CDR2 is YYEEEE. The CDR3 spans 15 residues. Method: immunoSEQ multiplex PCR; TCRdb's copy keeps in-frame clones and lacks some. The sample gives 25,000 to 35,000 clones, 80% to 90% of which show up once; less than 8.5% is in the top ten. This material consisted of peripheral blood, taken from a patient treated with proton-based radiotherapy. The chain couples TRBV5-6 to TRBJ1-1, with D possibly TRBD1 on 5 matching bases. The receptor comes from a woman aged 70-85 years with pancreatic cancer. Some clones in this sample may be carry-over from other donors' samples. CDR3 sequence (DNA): TGTGCCAGCAGCTCTCTTAAGGGGCCTGGCACTGAAGCTTTCTTC. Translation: CASSSLKGPGTEAFF.